The rows below give T cell receptor beta chains drawn from one sample of a study of T cell responses to AZD1222 COVID-19 vaccine. The method was immunoSEQ multiplex PCR; TCRdb's version includes in-frame clones alone and lacks a portion of them. The table shows approximately 200,000 clones, with 94% occurring only once. The sample here was peripheral blood, taken 28 days after the second dose of the MenACWY control vaccine. These receptors all come from an adult who received the MenACWY meningococcal vaccine as a control. Each CDR3 is given with its conserved first and last residue. Fields, in order: D gene, clone size, V gene, J gene, CDR3 DNA, CDR3 protein. D genes are given only for firm matches. Where a row states a size, it is once, few, many or the class of an expanded clone; other rows omit it.

>TRBD1|NA|TRBV10-3|TRBJ1-2
TGTGCCATACCGGGCAGACAGGGTGGCTACACCTTC
CAIPGRQGGYTF
>NA|few|TRBV11-1|TRBJ2-2
TGTGCCAGCAGCCTTGCGGGGACCACCGGGGAGCTGTTTTTT
CASSLAGTTGELFF
>TRBD1|NA|TRBV6-5|TRBJ1-5
TGTGCCAGCTCCCGGACAGGGGGATACAATCAGCCCCAGCATTTT
CASSRTGGYNQPQHF
>NA|NA|TRBV6-1|TRBJ1-2
TGTGCCAGCAGTGAGGGGGGATCCAACTATGGCTACACCTTC
CASSEGGSNYGYTF
>NA|NA|TRBV30|TRBJ1-6
TGTGCCTGGAGTGTAATCGGTAGGGGCTCCTATAATTCACCCCTCCACTTT
CAWSVIGRGSYNSPLHF
>NA|NA|TRBV6-2/TRBV6-3|TRBJ1-1
TGTGCCAGCAGTTACCTCACTGAAGCTTTCTTT
CASSYLTEAFF
>NA|NA|TRBV4-1|TRBJ2-1
TGCGCCAGCAGCCAAAAAGTTCTCGGGGCAGGTGAGCAGTTCTTC
CASSQKVLGAGEQFF
>TRBD1|NA|TRBV5-1|TRBJ1-4
TGCGCCAGCAGCGAGGGGGCTGGGCCTGAAAAACTGTTTTTT
CASSEGAGPEKLFF
>NA|once|TRBV27|TRBJ2-3
TGTGCCAGCAGTTTAGTCCGCACAGATACGCAGTATTTT
CASSLVRTDTQYF
>NA|NA|TRBV5-4|TRBJ2-2
TGTGCCAGCAGCTTGGAGTTCACCGGGGAGCTGTTTTTT
CASSLEFTGELFF
>TRBD2|NA|TRBV19|TRBJ2-7
TGTGCCAGTAGTGTAGGGACTAGCGCTACCTACGAGCAGTACTTC
CASSVGTSATYEQYF
>NA|NA|TRBV11-3|TRBJ2-2
TGTGCCAGCAGCGTTTTTGGTCACGGGGAGCTGTTTTTT
CASSVFGHGELFF
>TRBD1|NA|TRBV7-9|TRBJ2-2
TGTGCCAGCAGCCCTGACAGGGGCCGCCTGGACACCGGGGAGCTGTTTTTT
CASSPDRGRLDTGELFF
>NA|NA|TRBV2|TRBJ2-1
TGTGCCAGCAATTCCGGCGTGGATGAGCAGTTCTTC
CASNSGVDEQFF
>NA|NA|TRBV28|TRBJ1-2
TGTGCCAGCAGTCCTTTAAGGCACATATCGTACGGCTACACCTTC
CASSPLRHISYGYTF
>NA|NA|TRBV7-2|TRBJ1-2
TGTGCCAGCAGCTTAGATGGGTATGGCTACACCTTC
CASSLDGYGYTF
>NA|NA|TRBV7-3|TRBJ2-1
TGTGCCAGCAGCTTCAATTCATACAATGAGCAGTTCTTC
CASSFNSYNEQFF
>NA|NA|TRBV6-5|TRBJ1-1
TGTGCCAGCAGACCACAGGGTCTCCCCACTGAAGCTTTCTTT
CASRPQGLPTEAFF
>NA|NA|TRBV7-9|TRBJ1-1
TGTGCCAGCAGCTTAGCAAGGGTGGAAGCTTTCTTT
CASSLARVEAFF
>NA|NA|TRBV9|TRBJ2-7
TGTGCCAGCAGCGTATTGGAAAGCTCCTACGAGCAGTACTTC
CASSVLESSYEQYF
>TRBD1|few|TRBV18|TRBJ2-7
TGTGCCAGCTCAACAACAGGGGGGCCCTACGAGCAGTACTTC
CASSTTGGPYEQYF
>TRBD2|NA|TRBV28|TRBJ2-7
TGTGCCAGCAGTTTATCCGGGATGAGCGGGGGTTCCTACGAGCAGTACTTC
CASSLSGMSGGSYEQYF
>TRBD1|NA|TRBV27|TRBJ1-2
TGTGCCAGCAGTTCCATTCGGGACAGCCCCTATGGCTACACCTTC
CASSSIRDSPYGYTF
>NA|NA|TRBV21-1|TRBJ1-5
TGTGCCAGCAGCAAAGAGGACAGATCCGATCAGCCCCAGCATTTT
CASSKEDRSDQPQHF
>TRBD1|NA|TRBV24-1|TRBJ2-3
TGTGCCACCAGAGACAGGGTGACAGATACGCAGTATTTT
CATRDRVTDTQYF
>NA|NA|TRBV6-2/TRBV6-3|TRBJ1-1
TGTGCCAGCAGTTACATGATAGGGCTTGACGCTTTCTTT
CASSYMIGLDAFF
>TRBD1|NA|TRBV6-5|TRBJ1-6
TGTGCCAGCAGGAGGACAGGGGGTAATTCACCCCTCCACTTT
CASRRTGGNSPLHF
>NA|NA|TRBV6-1|TRBJ1-4
TGTGCCAGCAGTGAAGCTACAGGGAATGAAAAACTGTTTTTT
CASSEATGNEKLFF
>TRBD1|NA|TRBV28|TRBJ1-2
TGTGCCAGCAGTTTACCCGAGGGGCAGGGGGCTAGCTACACCTTC
CASSLPEGQGASYTF
>TRBD2|NA|TRBV27|TRBJ2-7
TGTGCCAGCAGTTTAACTAGCGGGGGGCCCTACGAGCAGTACTTC
CASSLTSGGPYEQYF
>NA|NA|TRBV7-2|TRBJ1-1
TGTGCCAGCAGCTTAACGTCGGCGACTGAAGCTTTCTTT
CASSLTSATEAFF
>NA|NA|TRBV11-2|TRBJ2-1
TGTGCCAGCAGCTTAATGGGAAGCAATGAGCAGTTCTTC
CASSLMGSNEQFF
>NA|NA|TRBV4-3|TRBJ2-7
TGCGCCAGCAGCCCCGGGGGGCTCTCCTACGAGCAGTACTTC
CASSPGGLSYEQYF
>TRBD1|NA|TRBV5-6|TRBJ2-7
TGTGCCAGCAGCCAGTCAGGCACACCCGGGACAGGGCCCGAGCAGTACTTC
CASSQSGTPGTGPEQYF
>NA|NA|TRBV30|TRBJ1-1
TGTGCCTCTCTCAGGGTAGGGACTGAAGCTTTCTTT
CASLRVGTEAFF
>NA|NA|TRBV5-1|TRBJ2-3
TGCGCCAGCAGCTTGGACGGGACCCCCCAAGATACGCAGTATTTT
CASSLDGTPQDTQYF
>NA|NA|TRBV6-5|TRBJ2-5
TGTGCCAGCAGATACCGGGAAGGGGAGACCCAGTACTTC
CASRYREGETQYF
>NA|NA|TRBV10-3|TRBJ2-7
TGTGCCATCAGAGACCCCCCTGCCTACGAGCAGTACTTC
CAIRDPPAYEQYF
>TRBD2|few|TRBV18|TRBJ2-5
TGTGCCAGCTCACCCCCCGGGGGGGCGCGGGAGACCCAGTACTTC
CASSPPGGARETQYF
>NA|NA|TRBV5-1|TRBJ1-4
TGCGCCAGCAGCTTGGCGGGAGAGTTTAATGAAAAACTGTTTTTT
CASSLAGEFNEKLFF
>NA|NA|TRBV28|TRBJ2-1
TGTGCCAGCAGTCCCAGATATCGCAGCCGAACCAACAATGAGCAGTTCTTC
CASSPRYRSRTNNEQFF
>NA|NA|TRBV28|TRBJ2-1
TGTGCCAGCAGTTTAGGAGGGCTGTACAATGAGCAGTTCTTC
CASSLGGLYNEQFF
>NA|NA|TRBV6-2/TRBV6-3|TRBJ1-1
TGTGCCAGCAGTTATGTTTGGAACACTGAAGCTTTCTTT
CASSYVWNTEAFF
>TRBD2|NA|TRBV27|TRBJ2-2
TGTGCCAGCAGTTTGGGGGGAGGGACCGGGGAGCTGTTTTTT
CASSLGGGTGELFF
>NA|NA|TRBV28|TRBJ1-3
TGTGCCAGCAGTTTATGGCGGGGGGCGGCTGGAAACACCATATATTTT
CASSLWRGAAGNTIYF
>NA|NA|TRBV30|TRBJ2-7
TGTGCCTGGAGTTCGTTGGCCTACGAGCAGTACTTC
CAWSSLAYEQYF
>NA|NA|TRBV28|TRBJ1-1
TGTGCCAGCAGTTTATCACGACCACCAATGAACACTGAAGCTTTCTTT
CASSLSRPPMNTEAFF
>NA|NA|TRBV6-5|TRBJ2-2
TGTGCCAGCAGAGTTAACACCGGGGAGCTGTTTTTT
CASRVNTGELFF
>NA|NA|TRBV6-5|TRBJ1-1
TGTGCCAGCAGTTACACCCGACAGAACACTGAAGCTTTCTTT
CASSYTRQNTEAFF
>TRBD1|NA|TRBV19|TRBJ2-2
TGTGCCAGTAGCGAATACAGGGGTAACGGGGAGCTGTTTTTT
CASSEYRGNGELFF
>NA|NA|TRBV29-1|TRBJ1-1
TGCAGCGTTGAAGAGCGGGGGGGGTTCGCTGAAGCTTTCTTT
CSVEERGGFAEAFF
>TRBD1|once|TRBV29-1|TRBJ2-7
TGCAGCGTTGCAAGACAGGGGGCCAAGACCGAGCAGTACTTC
CSVARQGAKTEQYF
>NA|NA|TRBV7-9|TRBJ2-1
TGTGCCAGCAGCTACCTACAGGGTAAGCTTTGGAATGAGCAGTTCTTC
CASSYLQGKLWNEQFF
>NA|NA|TRBV27|TRBJ1-5
TGTGCCAGCAGTGGGGGATTCCCGCTTGCAGGAGGGAATCAGCCCCAGCATTTT
CASSGGFPLAGGNQPQHF